This T cell receptor (beta chain) comes out of a study of blood T cell repertoires in COVID-19. Study-wide background: Researchers got acute and convalescent COVID-19 samples from the United States, Italy and Spain. Nucleic acid was either cDNA or gDNA, and it came from T cells, B-cell-depleted T cells, or PBMCs.

Assignment of participants to cohorts was predicated upon participant-reported clinical history. In the original processing: Estimated nucleated cell counts came from reference gene primer amplification. Generated by immunoSEQ multiplex PCR, the TCRdb table keeps only in-frame clones and is missing some. That table supplies the V and J calls and clone size; D and trimming were determined from the DNA. Among approximately 300,000 clones listed, roughly 86% were seen once. The clonotype originates from a woman aged 25 to 39 who had recovered from COVID-19. Sequencing was carried out using PBMCs or T cells enriched from blood (not recorded which).

The CDR3 coding sequence is TGCGCCAGCAGCCAAGAACAAATGACTAACTATGGCTACACCTTC. Translated, it gives CASSQEQMTNYGYTF. This sequence joins TRBV4-1 and TRBJ1-2; no firm D call. Trimming removed 0 bases at V and 0 bases at J, with 8 bases between. CDR1 is MGHRA, CDR2 YSYEKL, per germline. This CDR3 has 15 residues.